Ten or more counts support the clone carrying this TCR beta chain. Genomic DNA was the source, and TCR beta CDR3 was amplified from it by two-round multiplex PCR. Every TRBV and TRBJ gene had its own specific primer in first-round PCR. TCRdb re-derived calls from the multiplex PCR reads in MiXCR, one entry per CDR3 protein. The sample holds 20,000 or so distinct CDR3 sequences, about 27% seen once. Looked up from germline, CDR1 is KGHSH and CDR2 is LQKENI. The CDR3 runs to 15 residues. With 3 bases clipped from V and 4 bases from J, the junction kept 8 bases outside the gene matches. The data are from a study of prognosis after radiotherapy for stage I lung cancer. Background on the study: Radiotherapy preceded distant metastases in a handful of patients (median roughly 7 months); under 16 showed no significant progression.

Blood draws of 5 to 7 milliliters of peripheral blood occurred at each of two time points. This clonotype originated in a donor over 45 with non-small cell lung cancer. This specimen was PBMCs, taken before or after stereotactic body radiation therapy (not recorded which). The rearrangement links TRBV18 to TRBJ2-7; 8 nucleotides agree with TRBD1. The CDR3 sequence: CASSPPNRGNYEQYF. The CDR3 nucleotides are TGTGCCAGCTCACCGCCTAACAGGGGGAATTACGAGCAGTACTTC.